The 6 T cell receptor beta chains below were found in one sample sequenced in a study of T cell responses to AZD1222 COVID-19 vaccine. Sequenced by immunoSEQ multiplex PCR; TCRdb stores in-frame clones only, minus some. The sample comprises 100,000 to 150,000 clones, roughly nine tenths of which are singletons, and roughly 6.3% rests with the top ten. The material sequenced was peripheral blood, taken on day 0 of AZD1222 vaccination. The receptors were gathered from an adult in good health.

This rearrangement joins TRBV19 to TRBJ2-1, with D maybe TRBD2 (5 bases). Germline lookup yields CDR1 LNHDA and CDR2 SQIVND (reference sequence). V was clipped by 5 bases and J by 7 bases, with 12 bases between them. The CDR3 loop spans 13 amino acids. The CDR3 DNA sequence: TGTGCCAGTAGTCCTGGGGAGTGGAATGAGCAGTTCTTC. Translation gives CASSPGEWNEQFF.

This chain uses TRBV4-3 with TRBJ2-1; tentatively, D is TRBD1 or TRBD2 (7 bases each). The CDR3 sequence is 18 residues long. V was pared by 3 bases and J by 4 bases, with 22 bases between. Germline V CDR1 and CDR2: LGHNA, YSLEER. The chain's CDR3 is CASSHPGEGAGDYNEQFF. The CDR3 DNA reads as TGCGCCAGCAGCCATCCCGGGGAGGGGGCCGGGGATTACAATGAGCAGTTCTTC.

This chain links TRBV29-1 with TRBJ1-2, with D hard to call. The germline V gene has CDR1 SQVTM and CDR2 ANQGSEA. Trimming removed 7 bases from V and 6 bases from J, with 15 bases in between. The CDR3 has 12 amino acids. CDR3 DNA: TGCAGCGCTACGCGGGGAGGGAATGGCTACACCTTC. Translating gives CSATRGGNGYTF.

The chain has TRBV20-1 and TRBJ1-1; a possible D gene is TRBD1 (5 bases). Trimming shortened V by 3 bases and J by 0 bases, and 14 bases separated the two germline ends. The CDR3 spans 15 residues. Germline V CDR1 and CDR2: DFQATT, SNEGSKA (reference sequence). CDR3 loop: CSASSRAVMNTEAFF. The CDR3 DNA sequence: TGCAGTGCTAGTTCCAGGGCCGTAATGAACACTGAAGCTTTCTTT.

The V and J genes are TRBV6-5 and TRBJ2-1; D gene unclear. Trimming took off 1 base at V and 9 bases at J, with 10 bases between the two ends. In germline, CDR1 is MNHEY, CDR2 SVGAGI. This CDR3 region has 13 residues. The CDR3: CASSYLGFGEQFF. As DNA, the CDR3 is TGTGCCAGCAGTTACTTGGGGTTTGGTGAGCAGTTCTTC.

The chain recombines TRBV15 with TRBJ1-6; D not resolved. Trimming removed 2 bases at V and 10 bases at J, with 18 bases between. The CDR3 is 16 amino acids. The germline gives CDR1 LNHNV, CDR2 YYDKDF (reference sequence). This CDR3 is CATSRPPIRDGSPLHF. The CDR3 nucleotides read TGTGCCACCAGCAGACCCCCCATACGGGATGGCTCACCCCTCCACTTT. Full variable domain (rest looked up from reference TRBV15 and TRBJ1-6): DAMVIQNPRYQVTQFGKPVTLSCSQTLNHNVMYWYQQKSSQAPKLLFHYYDKDFNNEADTPDNFQSRRPNTSFCFLDIRSPGLGDTAMYLCATSRPPIRDGSPLHFGNGTRLTVT.